This TCR beta chain derives from a study of a mutant IDH1 vaccine in newly diagnosed glioma (dated by TCRdb to the early 2020s). Broadly, across the study: Patients received eight vaccinations in weeks 1, 3, 5, 7, 11, 15, 19 and 23, corresponding to visits V03 through V10. For exploratory analyses, longitudinal TCRB deep sequencing was carried out in approximately 25 treated patients wherever samples were available. In the chemotherapy-containing groups, vaccination started alongside temozolomide cycles, whereas in patients who had radiotherapy alone it started 4-6 weeks after radiotherapy. Of the 32 patients who were treated, around 60% were male and about 40% were female, and the mean age was roughly 40 years. Peripheral blood was collected at six visits: V03 (baseline), V05, V07, V10, V12 and V13. Before enrollment, patients had received standard therapy of radiotherapy alone, temozolomide alone, or radiochemotherapy with temozolomide; most received the combination. Findings and caveats that apply to the study as a whole: Pseudoprogression seemed to be unrelated to changes in the top peripheral T cell clonotypes found by TCRB sequencing. PBMC samples for TCRB deep sequencing were selected based on availability. Across multiple MHC alleles, vaccine-induced immune responses were seen in 93.3% of patients. The authors noted that analyses of patient blood samples could not be reproduced because of sample limitations.

To prepare the library, the immunoSEQ multiplex PCR assay was applied. The hsTCRB Kit was used according to the manufacturer's protocol to amplify rearranged TCR beta chain sequences. Sequencing of TCRB libraries was carried out on an Illumina MiSeq. In the original analysis: Demultiplexing, trimming and gene mapping were performed with the kit vendor's proprietary platform. TCRdb obtained this table from immuneACCESS and retained in-frame rearrangements with V and J assigned. These tables miss some clones; where compared with another copy, unresolved V genes account for less than half of the shortfall, and the remainder is unexplained. That table gives V, J and clone size, and the DNA gave D and trimming. This sample is represented by tens of thousands of clones; approximately 88% of them were singletons. The ten largest clonotypes hold roughly 9.5% of the sample. This sample's time point label indicates: week 11, during vaccination. Each vaccine dose, consisting of 300 ug of a 20-mer mutant IDH1 peptide in Montanide, was administered subcutaneously with topical imiquimod. Donors had newly diagnosed WHO grade 3 or 4 IDH1-mutant astrocytomas with loss of nuclear ATRX. The samples were drawn from NOA16, a multicentre, single-arm, open-label phase I trial in Germany that tested a mutant IDH1 peptide vaccine in humans for the first time. Genomic DNA for TCRB sequencing was isolated from EDTA blood with the DNeasy Blood and Tissue Kit.

From V the trimming removes 0 bases and from J it removes 6 bases, while the gene matches leave 8 bases of the junction unaccounted for. Reading from cysteine to phenylalanine, the CDR3 counts 16 amino acids. Here the CDR3 DNA is all that survives: 48 bases in frame from base 1. CDR1 and CDR2, per the germline V gene (reference sequence), are SGHNT and YYREEE. Concerning this clone: The antigen it recognizes is unknown. Per-base qualities were not stored, and no clone one base away is much larger.

This sequence originates from a woman aged 45 to 65 with glioma. The material sequenced was PBMCs, taken from a glioma patient whose treatment included an IDH1 peptide vaccine. Recombination joined TRBV5-4 with TRBJ1-4; 7 bases in the junction line up with TRBD1. The sequenced DNA is TGTGCCAGCAGCTTGGGCGGAGGACAGGAGTATGAAAAACTGTTTTTT. It translates to CASSLGGGQEYEKLFF.